The clone carrying this T cell receptor (beta chain) was picked up many times. A much larger clone is a single base away; this may be a read error. Germline trimming cut 1 base from V and 11 bases from J; bases unmatched to any gene: 17. The germline CDR1 and CDR2 sequences are MGHRA and YSYEKL. The CDR3 is 17 amino acids. The source of the sample is a study of blood T cells in healthy people across ages. Sample donors were healthy Caucasian individuals that came from Russia, aged 6 to 90. The authors ran a second PCR of about 6 to 12 cycles using a sample-barcoded 5' primer and a J-beta primer mix. TCRdb itself ran the 5' RACE reads through MiXCR, one entry per CDR3 protein. The table lists about 800,000 distinct CDR3 sequences, 35% to 60% of them singletons.

Sequences were obtained from blood. The origin of this receptor is an elderly man in good health. The chain is built from TRBV4-1 and TRBJ2-5, with 9 positions matching TRBD2. CDR3 DNA: TGCGCCAGCAGCCAAGCTTTTGGCGGGGGGGCCGGGAATGAGCAGTACTTC. This sequence encodes CASSQAFGGGAGNEQYF.